This T cell receptor beta chain comes out of a study of T cells in localized non-small cell lung cancer. In this sample, this clone turned up once. Its antigen remains unidentified. TCRdb's table, derived via immunoSEQ multiplex PCR, lists solely in-frame clones and lacks some. Altogether around 140,000 clones are present, more than 80% being singletons, with the ten largest covering 1.7%. Findings of the study overall: Median detection of top 100 tumor clones in adjacent lung was approximately 50 clones. Investigators sequenced only a single tumor region, leaving heterogeneity possible. An association was observed between higher blood T cell density and longer overall survival. The greatest T cell clonality was found in uninvolved adjacent lung (higher than in tumor).

CDR3 length: 11 amino acids. The germline CDR1 and CDR2 sequences are SGHDT and YYEEEE. V was pared by 4 bases and J by 10 bases, with 9 bases between. The source is a female donor aged 60 or older with stage I lung adenocarcinoma. Sequencing was performed on peripheral blood, taken before any cancer treatment. The V gene is TRBV5-6, the J gene TRBJ2-1; D call uncertain. The CDR3 nucleotides read TGTGCCAGCAGCGCGGACCGCGAGCAGTTCTTC. Protein sequence: CASSADREQFF.